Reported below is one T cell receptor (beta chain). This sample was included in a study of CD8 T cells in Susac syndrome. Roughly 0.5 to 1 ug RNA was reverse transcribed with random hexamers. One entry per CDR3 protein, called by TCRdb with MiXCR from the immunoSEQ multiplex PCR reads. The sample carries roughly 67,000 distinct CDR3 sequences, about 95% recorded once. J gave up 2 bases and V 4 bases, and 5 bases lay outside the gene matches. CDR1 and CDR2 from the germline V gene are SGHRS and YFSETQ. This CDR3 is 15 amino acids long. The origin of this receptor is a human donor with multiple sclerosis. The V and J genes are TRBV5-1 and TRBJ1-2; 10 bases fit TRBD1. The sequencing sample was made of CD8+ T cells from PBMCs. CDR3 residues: CASSTGTGENYGYTF. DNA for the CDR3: TGCGCCAGCAGCACGGGGACAGGGGAGAACTATGGCTACACCTTC.